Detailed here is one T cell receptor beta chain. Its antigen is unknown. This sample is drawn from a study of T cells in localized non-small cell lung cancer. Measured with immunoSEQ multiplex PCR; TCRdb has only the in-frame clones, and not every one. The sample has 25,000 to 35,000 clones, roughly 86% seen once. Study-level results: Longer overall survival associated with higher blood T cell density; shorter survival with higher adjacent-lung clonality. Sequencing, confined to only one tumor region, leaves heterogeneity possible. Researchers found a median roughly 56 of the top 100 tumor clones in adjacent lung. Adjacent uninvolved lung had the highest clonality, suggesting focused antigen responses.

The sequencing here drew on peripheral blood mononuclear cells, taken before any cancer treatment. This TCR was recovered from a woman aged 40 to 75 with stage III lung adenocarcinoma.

Written as DNA, the CDR3 is TGTGCCAGCAGCCCCTGGGGCAGGGTGAGCTACACCTTC. Amino acid sequence: CASSPWGRVSYTF. The chain joins TRBV7-3 to TRBJ1-2; D possibly corresponds to TRBD1 (5 bases). CDR3 length equals 13 residues. V was cut by 5 bases and J by 9 bases, with 16 bases left in between. Per the germline V gene, CDR1 is SGHTA and CDR2 is FQGTGA.